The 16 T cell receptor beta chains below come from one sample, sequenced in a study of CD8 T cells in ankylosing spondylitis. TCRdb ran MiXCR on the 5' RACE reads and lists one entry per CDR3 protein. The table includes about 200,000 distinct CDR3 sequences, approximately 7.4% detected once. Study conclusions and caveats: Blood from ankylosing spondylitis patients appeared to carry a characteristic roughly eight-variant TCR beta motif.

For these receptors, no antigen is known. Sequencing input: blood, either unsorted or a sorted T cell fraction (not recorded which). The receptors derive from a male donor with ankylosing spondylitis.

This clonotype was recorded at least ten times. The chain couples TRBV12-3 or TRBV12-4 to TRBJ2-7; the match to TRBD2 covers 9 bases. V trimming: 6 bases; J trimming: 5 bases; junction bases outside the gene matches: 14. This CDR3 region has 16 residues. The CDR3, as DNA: TGTGCCAGCAGCCCGACCAGCGGGAGGATCGGGAACGAGCAGTACTTC. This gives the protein CASSPTSGRIGNEQYF.

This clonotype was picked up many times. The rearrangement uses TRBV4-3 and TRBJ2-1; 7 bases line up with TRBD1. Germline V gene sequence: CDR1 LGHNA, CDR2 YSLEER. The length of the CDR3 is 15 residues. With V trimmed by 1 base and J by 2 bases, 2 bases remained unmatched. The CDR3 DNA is TGCGCCAGCAGCCAAGGACAGGGAACCTACAATGAGCAGTTCTTC. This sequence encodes CASSQGQGTYNEQFF.

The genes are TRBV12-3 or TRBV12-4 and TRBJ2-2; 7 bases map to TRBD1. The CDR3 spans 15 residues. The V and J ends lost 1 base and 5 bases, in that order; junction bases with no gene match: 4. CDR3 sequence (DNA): TGTGCCAGCAGTTTAGGGCCAGGGGGAACCGGGGAGCTGTTTTTT. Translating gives CASSLGPGGTGELFF.

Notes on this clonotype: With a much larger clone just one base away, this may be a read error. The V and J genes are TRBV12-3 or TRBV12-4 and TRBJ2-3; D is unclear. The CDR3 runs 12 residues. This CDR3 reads CASRPPADTKYF. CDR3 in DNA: TGTGCCAGCAGGCCACCGGCAGATACGAAGTATTTT.

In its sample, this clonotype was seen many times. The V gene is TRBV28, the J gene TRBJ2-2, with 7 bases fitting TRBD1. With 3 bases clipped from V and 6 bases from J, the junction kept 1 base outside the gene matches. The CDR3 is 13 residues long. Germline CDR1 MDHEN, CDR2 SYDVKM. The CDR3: CASSLTGSGELFF. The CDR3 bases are TGTGCCAGCAGTTTGACAGGGTCCGGGGAGCTGTTTTTT.

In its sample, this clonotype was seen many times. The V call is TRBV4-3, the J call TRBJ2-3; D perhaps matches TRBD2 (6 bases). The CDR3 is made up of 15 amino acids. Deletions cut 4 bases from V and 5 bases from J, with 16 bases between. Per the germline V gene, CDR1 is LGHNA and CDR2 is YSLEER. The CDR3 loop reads CASSLSAGFKDTQYF. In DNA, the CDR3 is TGCGCCAGCAGCCTTTCAGCGGGTTTCAAAGATACGCAGTATTTT.

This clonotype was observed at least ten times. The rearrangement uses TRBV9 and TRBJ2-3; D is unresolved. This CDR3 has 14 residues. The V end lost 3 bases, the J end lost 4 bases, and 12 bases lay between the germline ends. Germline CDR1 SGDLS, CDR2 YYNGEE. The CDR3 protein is CASSGRSGPDTQYF. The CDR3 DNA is TGTGCCAGCAGCGGCCGGAGTGGTCCAGATACGCAGTATTTT.

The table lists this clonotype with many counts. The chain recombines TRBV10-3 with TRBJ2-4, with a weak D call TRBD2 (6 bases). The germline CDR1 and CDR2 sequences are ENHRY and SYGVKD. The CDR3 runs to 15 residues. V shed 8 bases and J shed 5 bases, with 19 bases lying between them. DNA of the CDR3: TGTGCCATCGGGTCCGGGGGAAATGAGGAAAACATTCAGTACTTC. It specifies CAIGSGGNEENIQYF.

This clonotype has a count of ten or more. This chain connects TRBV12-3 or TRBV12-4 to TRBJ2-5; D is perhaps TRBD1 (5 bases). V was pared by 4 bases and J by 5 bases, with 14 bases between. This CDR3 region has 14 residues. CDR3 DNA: TGTGCCAGCAGTTACGGCGGCAGGGTTGAGACCCAGTACTTC. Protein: CASSYGGRVETQYF.

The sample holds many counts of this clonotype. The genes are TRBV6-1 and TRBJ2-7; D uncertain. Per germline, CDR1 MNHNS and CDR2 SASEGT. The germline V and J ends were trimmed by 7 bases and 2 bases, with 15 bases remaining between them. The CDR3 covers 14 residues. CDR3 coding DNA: TGTGCCAGCAAAGGGCCAGGTGGGGCCTACGAGCAGTACTTC. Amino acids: CASKGPGGAYEQYF.

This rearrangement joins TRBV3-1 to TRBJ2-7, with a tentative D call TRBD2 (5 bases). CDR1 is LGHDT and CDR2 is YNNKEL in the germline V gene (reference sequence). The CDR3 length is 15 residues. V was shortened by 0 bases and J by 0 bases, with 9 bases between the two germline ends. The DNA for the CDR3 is TGTGCCAGCAGCCAAGAGGGTCGGGGCTCCTACGAGCAGTACTTC. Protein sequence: CASSQEGRGSYEQYF.

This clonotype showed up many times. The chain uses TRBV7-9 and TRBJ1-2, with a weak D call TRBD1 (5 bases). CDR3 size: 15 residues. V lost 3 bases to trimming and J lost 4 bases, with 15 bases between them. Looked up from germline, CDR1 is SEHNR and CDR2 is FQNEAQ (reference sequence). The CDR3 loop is CASSLGTGGIYGYTF. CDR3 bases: TGTGCCAGCAGCTTGGGGACGGGTGGCATCTATGGCTACACCTTC.

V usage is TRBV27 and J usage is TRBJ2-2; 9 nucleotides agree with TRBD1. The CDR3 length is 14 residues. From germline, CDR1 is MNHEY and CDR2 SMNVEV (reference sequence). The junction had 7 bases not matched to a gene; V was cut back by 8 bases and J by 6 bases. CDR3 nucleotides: TGTGCCAGCCGACGGGACAGGGTCCCCGGGGAGCTGTTTTTT. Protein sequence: CASRRDRVPGELFF.

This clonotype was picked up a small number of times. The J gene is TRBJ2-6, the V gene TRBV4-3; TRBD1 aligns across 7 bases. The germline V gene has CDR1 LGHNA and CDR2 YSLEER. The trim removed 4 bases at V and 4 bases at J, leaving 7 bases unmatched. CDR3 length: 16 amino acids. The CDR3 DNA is TGCGCCAGCAGCCGCCTCGACAGGGCAGGGGCCAACGTCCTGACTTTC. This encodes CASSRLDRAGANVLTF.

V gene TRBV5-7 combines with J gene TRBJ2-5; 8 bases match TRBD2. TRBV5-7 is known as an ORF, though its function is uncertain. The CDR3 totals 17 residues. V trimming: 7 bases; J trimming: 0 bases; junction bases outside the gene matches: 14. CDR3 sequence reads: CASGAGGLVPYQETQYF. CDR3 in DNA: TGTGCCAGCGGCGCCGGGGGACTAGTTCCTTACCAAGAGACCCAGTACTTC.

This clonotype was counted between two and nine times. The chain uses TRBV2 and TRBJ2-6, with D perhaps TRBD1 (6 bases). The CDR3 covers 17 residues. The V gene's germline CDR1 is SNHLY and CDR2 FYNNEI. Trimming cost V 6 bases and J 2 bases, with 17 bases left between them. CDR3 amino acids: CASRNTTGWAGANVLTF. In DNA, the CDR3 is TGTGCCAGCAGGAACACGACAGGTTGGGCTGGGGCCAACGTCCTGACTTTC.